Here is one TCR beta chain with its context. This sample is drawn from a study of blood T cell repertoires in COVID-19. Study background: The samples span acute and convalescent COVID-19 from the United States, Italy and Spain. Sources were T cells, B-cell-depleted T cells, or PBMCs; the material itself was cDNA or gDNA.

Germline lookup yields CDR1 ENHRY and CDR2 SYGVKD. Trimming took 8 bases from V and 3 from J, leaving 16 bases between them. The CDR3 runs to 14 residues. Per the original data handling: Amplified reference gene primers provided the basis for estimating nucleated cell counts. Assay used: immunoSEQ multiplex PCR; TCRdb lists only in-frame clones, some missing. V and J calls and clone size are as listed in that table; D and trimming were resolved from the DNA. The repertoire has 120,000 to 150,000 clones, approximately 80% of them found once; the top ten carry 7.5% to 9.5%. Material for sequencing was peripheral blood. The receptor was isolated from a human donor with acute or convalescent COVID-19. The donor label of this sample is uncertain. The rearrangement links TRBV10-3 to TRBJ1-1; D is unresolved. The CDR3 spells CAIRARGSDTEAFF. In DNA form, the CDR3 reads TGTGCCATCCGAGCCCGGGGTTCAGACACTGAAGCTTTCTTT.